This record looks at one TCR beta chain sequence and its context. No antigen is known for it. Base qualities are not at hand, and no much larger clone is one base apart. This sample is drawn from a study of cytomegalovirus exposure and HLA in healthy donors (dated by TCRdb to about 2017). Regarding the study in general: According to an earlier analysis of 587 of the donors, some 180 million T cells yielded roughly 100 million unique TCR beta sequences and approximately 300 Gb of sequence data. The study aimed to test whether signatures of past pathogen exposure could be identified by cataloging public T cell receptors. The later analysis used no new phenotypic data to find candidate immune exposures, relying instead on TCR beta sequences and their occurrence across donors. A separate validation cohort of some 130 different subjects was used in addition to the roughly 700-subject first cohort. Among the roughly 400 genotyped donors, approximately 81% belonged to the genetic ancestry cluster associated with self-reported Caucasian donors. The number of donors typed differed by locus, with about 629-640 for A, B, C, DRB1 and DQB1, roughly 550 for DQA1, over 600 for DPA1, and some 440 for DPB1. In a later genetic analysis, genome-wide SNP genotypes for about 65% of the roughly 700 donors were used, and that subset was treated as a discovery cohort. A later analysis re-examined previously published TCR beta repertoires from just over 650 donors and added high-resolution HLA genotyping to investigate patterns of TCR occurrence. An earlier analysis of nearly 600 of the donors applied high-throughput TCR beta sequencing to assess whether each TCR beta V gene segment acted as functional or pseudogenic. Because of strong linkage in the cohort, roughly five DR-DQ haplotypes were treated as single units for association and clustering. Across 398 genotyped donors of the cohort, an average of about 250,000 unique TCR beta nucleotide sequences per donor were sequenced, and roughly 20% of those sequences were non-productive. Both class I and class II loci were covered by HLA typing, at four-digit resolution. The study profiled the T cell repertoires of approximately 700 subjects by immunosequencing and related them to cytomegalovirus serostatus. Approximately 300 gigabases of sequencing data and around 87 million unique TCR sequences were included in an early release covering about 620 HLA-typed donors. All discovery cohort repertoires had been generated on a single sequencing platform. High-throughput TCR immunosequencing, statistical association of individual TCRs with disease status, and machine learning were combined to predict cytomegalovirus infection status. Alongside the repertoire data, information on donor age, sex, ethnicity and CMV serostatus was compiled.

The cohort comprised around 700 healthy bone marrow donors. At the time of sampling, every cohort member was nominally healthy, though immune exposures that went unrecorded were likely present. The donor tested CMV seronegative, placing the donor among the 350 to 400 seronegative members of the cohort. Every donor gave a peripheral blood sample, and the peripheral blood mononuclear cells from that sample were used for TCR beta sequencing. The Qiagen DNeasy Blood Extraction Kit was used to extract genomic DNA from the blood cell samples. To prepare the library, the immunoSEQ multiplex PCR assay was applied. For the multiplex PCR, a mixture combining 60 forward primers for TCR Vbeta segments and 13 reverse primers for TCR Jbeta segments was used. The CDR3 region of rearranged TCR beta genes was amplified from genomic DNA by a multiplex PCR assay. Amplified TCR beta libraries were sequenced as 87-base-pair reads on the Illumina HiSeq System. In the original analysis: A later analysis counted about 80 million unique TCR beta chains across the 666 repertoires, and around 12 million of these chains were shared by at least two donors. Raw reads were error-corrected and collapsed into unique sequences by a nearest-neighbor algorithm in which closely related sequences were merged to remove PCR and sequencing errors. To assign V, D and J gene segments, CDR3 sequences were aligned to IMGT reference sequences. For a sequence to be retained, a match of at least six nucleotides to both a V gene segment and a J gene segment was required. Rearrangements were classified as productive when the CDR3 lacked stop codons and remained in frame with V and J, and all other rearrangements were classified as non-productive. CDR3 was defined according to IMGT convention as the region running from the second conserved V-encoded cysteine to the conserved J-encoded phenylalanine. The earlier analysis of some 580 of the donors excluded any sequence lacking an unambiguous match to a single V gene segment. In an earlier analysis of a few hundred of the donors, V segments were called functional above 56.7% productive rearrangements and were called segregating when the between-donor standard deviation exceeded 5%. A statistical classification framework was built for diagnosing cytomegalovirus status from the catalog of TCR beta chain sequences. In a later analysis, TCR nucleotide sequences were compared against IMGT/GENE-DB human TR gene sequences so that V and J genes could be assigned. The TCRdist pipeline was used in a later analysis to assign CDR3 sequences and most-parsimonious VDJ recombination scenarios. In a later analysis, every TCR beta chain was defined by the combination of its CDR3 amino acid sequence and its V-gene family, and reads without a unique V-gene family were dropped. As a way to deal with suspected cross-contamination and a sequencing artifact, a later analysis dropped 450 to 600 nucleotide sequences that were highly shared and had low generation probability. A later analysis calculated a clonal expansion index for each public chain from normalized within-repertoire ranks of inferred template counts. A later analysis computed generation probabilities with a VDJ recombination model fitted to out-of-frame rearrangements, and checked the results against IGoR. A later analysis scored TCR-TCR, TCR-HLA and TCR-CMV co-occurrence with hypergeometric tests, applying a repertoire-size bias correction to TCR pairs. A later analysis estimated false discovery rates by permuting HLA or CMV assignments 20 times. In a later analysis, co-occurring TCRs were grouped with DBSCAN, and TCRdist sequence similarity was added when clustering was performed within HLA-allele-positive subsets. Co-occurrence clustering excluded repertoires with fewer than 30,000 or more than 120,000 public chains, plus five with anomalous nucleotide sharing. In its TCRdb copy, this immuneACCESS table keeps in-frame sequences only and misses some clones. Where compared with another copy, unresolved V genes explain less than half of these, and the others have no known cause. V and J calls and clone size are those listed in that table; D and trimming were worked out from the DNA. The sample has tens of thousands of clones on record, over 65% of them singletons. Approximately 4.6% of the sample belongs to the ten largest clones.

The CDR3 measures 16 amino acids from cysteine to phenylalanine. Left in the record is the CDR3 DNA by itself, 48 bases read in frame from the first base. Unmatched junction bases come to 13, with V trimmed by 1 base and J by 7 bases. CDR1 MNHEY and CDR2 SMNVEV are derived from the germline V gene (reference sequence). Beyond this particular receptor, the publication reports: The sequencing pipeline was judged likely to have produced a cluster of highly shared sequence variants as a technical artifact. At a false discovery rate of 0.05, a later analysis linked about 17,000 TCR beta sequences to specific HLA alleles. Most CMV-associated TCR beta chains appeared to be HLA-restricted in a later analysis, and the HLA associations seemed to be driven largely by CMV exposure. Because the 87-base-pair reads could not distinguish some IMGT-functional V segments, including TRBV6-2 and TRBV6-3, those segments were excluded. In a later analysis, HLA-associated TCR beta chains were found to be more clonally expanded and to have lower generation probabilities than equally common non-associated chains. Because HLA typing was unavailable for some donors at each locus, only the typed subset was used in association tests. Immune exposure information for the cohort was limited to CMV serostatus. In an earlier analysis of some 500 of the donors, most TCR beta V segments appeared in productive rearrangements about 87% or about 30% of the time, broadly matching IMGT annotations. Roughly uniform sequencing depth across donors was assumed in presence/absence analyses, although this assumption may not hold. While some public TCRs were present in many individuals, most TCR sequences turned up only very rarely across donors. In vitro tests confirmed that a few of the cytomegalovirus-associated TCR beta chains recognize cytomegalovirus antigens. Correlated functional status among segregating V segments might reflect linkage disequilibrium, but an unknown experimental factor could not be ruled out. When HLA alleles, especially DR and DQ, strongly co-occurred, TCR associations were difficult to assign to individual alleles. In the study, approximately 150 TCR beta chains were listed as associated with cytomegalovirus. The classifier was reported to diagnose cytomegalovirus status with high specificity and sensitivity in both the original cohort and the validation cohort. In a later genetic analysis, fewer N-insertions in productive TCRs were reported among donors in an Asian-associated ancestry cluster than the roughly 640-donor mean. In a later analysis, TCR association rates were found to vary across HLA loci, with the most associated TCRs seen for DRB1 alleles and the fewest for HLA-C alleles. The authors suggested that the approach could potentially be generalized to other disease states and immunological phenotypes. Several of the top co-occurrence clusters appeared to be linked to parvovirus B19, influenza, CMV and Epstein-Barr virus, according to a later analysis. A further reported finding was that TCR beta sequences accurately predicted the HLA-A and HLA-B alleles for most subjects in the first cohort. In this cohort, only TCR beta chains were sequenced, and detectable features were limited by the absence of alpha or paired-chain data. A later genetic analysis associated a missense DCLRE1C variant with V-gene and J-gene trimming of TCR beta chains, and an independent cohort replicated the association. Because counts were too low, more than 15 rarely observed V segments, including chromosome 9 orphons, were left out of the earlier analysis of several hundred of the donors.

This receptor was obtained from a man aged 40-55 years in good health and CMV-seronegative. Specimen: PBMCs. The V gene is TRBV27 and the J gene is TRBJ2-7; TRBD2 matches 7 bases in the middle. CDR3 region: CASSLLRESGASEQYF. The nucleotide sequence is TGTGCCAGCAGTTTATTAAGGGAGAGCGGGGCGTCGGAGCAGTACTTC.